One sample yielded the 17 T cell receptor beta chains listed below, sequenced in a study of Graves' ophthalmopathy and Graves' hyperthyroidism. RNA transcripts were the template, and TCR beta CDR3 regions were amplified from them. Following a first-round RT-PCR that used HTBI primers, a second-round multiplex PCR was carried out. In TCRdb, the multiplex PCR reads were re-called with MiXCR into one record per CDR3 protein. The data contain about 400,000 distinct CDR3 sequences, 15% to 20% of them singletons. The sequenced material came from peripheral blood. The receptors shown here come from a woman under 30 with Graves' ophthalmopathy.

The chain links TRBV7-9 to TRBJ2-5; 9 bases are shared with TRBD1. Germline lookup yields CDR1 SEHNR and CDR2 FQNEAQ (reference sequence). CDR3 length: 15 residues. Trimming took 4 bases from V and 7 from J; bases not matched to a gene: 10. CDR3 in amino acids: CASSSDRGSGGTQYF. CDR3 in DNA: TGTGCCAGCAGCTCGGACAGGGGCTCGGGAGGGACCCAGTACTTC.

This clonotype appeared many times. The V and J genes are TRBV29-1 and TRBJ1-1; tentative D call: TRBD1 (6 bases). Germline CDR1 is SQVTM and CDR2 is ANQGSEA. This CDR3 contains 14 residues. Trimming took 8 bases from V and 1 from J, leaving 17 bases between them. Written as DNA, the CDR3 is TGCAGCCCCTCGGGGGGGCGTAGGAACACTGAAGCTTTCTTT. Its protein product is CSPSGGRRNTEAFF.

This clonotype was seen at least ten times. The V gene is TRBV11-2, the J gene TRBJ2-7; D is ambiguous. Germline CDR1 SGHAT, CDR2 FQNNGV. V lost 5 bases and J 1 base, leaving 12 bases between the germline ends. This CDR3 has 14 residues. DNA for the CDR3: TGTGCCAGCAGCCCCCAGACGGTTTCCTACGAGCAGTACTTC. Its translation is CASSPQTVSYEQYF. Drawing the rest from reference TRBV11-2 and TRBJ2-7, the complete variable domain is EAGVAQSPRYKIIEKRQSVAFWCNPISGHATLYWYQQILGQGPKLLIQFQNNGVVDDSQLPKDRFSAERLKGVDSTLKIQPAKLEDSAVYLCASSPQTVSYEQYFGPGTRLTVT.

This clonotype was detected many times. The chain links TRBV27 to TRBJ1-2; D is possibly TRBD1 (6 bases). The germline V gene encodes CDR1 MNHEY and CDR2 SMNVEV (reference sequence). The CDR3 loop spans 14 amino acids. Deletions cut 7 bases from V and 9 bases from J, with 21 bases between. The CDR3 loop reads CASTPGVGSPRYTF. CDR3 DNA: TGTGCCAGCACCCCAGGGGTAGGGTCACCTCGCTACACCTTC.

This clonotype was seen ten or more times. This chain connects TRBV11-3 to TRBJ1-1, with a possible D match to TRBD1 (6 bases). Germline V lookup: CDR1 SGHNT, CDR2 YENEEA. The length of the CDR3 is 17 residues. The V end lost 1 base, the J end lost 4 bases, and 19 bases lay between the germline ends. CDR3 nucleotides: TGTGCCAGCAGCTTAGGGGTGCGCGTGGGGGCGAGCACTGAAGCTTTCTTT. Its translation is CASSLGVRVGASTEAFF. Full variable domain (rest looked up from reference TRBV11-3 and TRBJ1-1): EAGVVQSPRYKIIEKKQPVAFWCNPISGHNTLYWYLQNLGQGPELLIRYENEEAVDDSQLPKDRFSAERLKGVDSTLKIQPAELGDSAVYLCASSLGVRVGASTEAFFGQGTRLTVV.

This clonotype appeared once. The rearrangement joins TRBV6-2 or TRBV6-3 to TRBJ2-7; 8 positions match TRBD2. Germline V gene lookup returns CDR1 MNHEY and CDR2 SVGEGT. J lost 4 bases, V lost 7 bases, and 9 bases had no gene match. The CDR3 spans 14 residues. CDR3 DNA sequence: TGTGCCAGCAATTTAGCGGGAACAGGATACGAGCAGTACTTC. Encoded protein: CASNLAGTGYEQYF.

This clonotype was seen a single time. The CDR3 sequence: CASSVSTGTGTQPQHF. The CDR3 bases are TGTGCCAGCAGTGTCTCTACCGGGACAGGGACTCAGCCCCAGCATTTT. The V gene is TRBV6-4, the J gene TRBJ1-5, with 9 bases fitting TRBD1. CDR1 and CDR2 (germline): MRHNA, SNTAGT. The length of the CDR3 is 16 residues. V gave up 4 bases and J gave up 6 bases; unmatched junction bases: 10.

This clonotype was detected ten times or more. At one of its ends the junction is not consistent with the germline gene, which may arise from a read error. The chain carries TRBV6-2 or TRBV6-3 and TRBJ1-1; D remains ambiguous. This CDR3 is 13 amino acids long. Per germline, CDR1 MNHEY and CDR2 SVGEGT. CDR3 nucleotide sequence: TGTGTCAGCAGTTTGGTCACGAACACTGAAGCCTTCTTT. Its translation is CVSSLVTNTEAFF.

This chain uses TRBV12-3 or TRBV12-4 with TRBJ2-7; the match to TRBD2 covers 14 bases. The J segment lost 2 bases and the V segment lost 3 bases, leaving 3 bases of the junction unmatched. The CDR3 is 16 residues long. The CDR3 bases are TGTGCCAGCAGTTTGGGACTAGCGGGGGCTACCTACGAGCAGTACTTC. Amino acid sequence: CASSLGLAGATYEQYF.

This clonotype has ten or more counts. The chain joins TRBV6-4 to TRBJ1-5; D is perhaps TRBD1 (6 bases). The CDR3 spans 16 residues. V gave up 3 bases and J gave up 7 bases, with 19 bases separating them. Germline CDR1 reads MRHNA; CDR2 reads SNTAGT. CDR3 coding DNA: TGTGCCAGCAGTGATCCGGAACGGAGGGGGAAGCAGCCCCAGCATTTT. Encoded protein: CASSDPERRGKQPQHF.

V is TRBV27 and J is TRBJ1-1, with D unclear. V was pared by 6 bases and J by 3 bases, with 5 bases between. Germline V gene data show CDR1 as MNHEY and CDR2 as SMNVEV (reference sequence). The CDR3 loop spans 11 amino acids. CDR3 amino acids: CASRYYTEAFF. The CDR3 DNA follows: TGTGCCAGCAGATATTACACTGAAGCTTTCTTT.

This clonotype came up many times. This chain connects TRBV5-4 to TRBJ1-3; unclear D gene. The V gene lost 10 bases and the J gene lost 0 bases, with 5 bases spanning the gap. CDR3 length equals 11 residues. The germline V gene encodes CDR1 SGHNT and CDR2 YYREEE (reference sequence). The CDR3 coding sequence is TGTGCCTATGCCTCTGGAAACACCATATATTTT. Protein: CAYASGNTIYF.

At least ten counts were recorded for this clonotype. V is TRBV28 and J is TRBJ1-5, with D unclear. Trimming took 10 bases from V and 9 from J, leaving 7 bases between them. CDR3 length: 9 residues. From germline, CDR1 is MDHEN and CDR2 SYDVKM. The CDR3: CATRWPQHF. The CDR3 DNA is TGTGCCACTCGTTGGCCCCAGCATTTT.

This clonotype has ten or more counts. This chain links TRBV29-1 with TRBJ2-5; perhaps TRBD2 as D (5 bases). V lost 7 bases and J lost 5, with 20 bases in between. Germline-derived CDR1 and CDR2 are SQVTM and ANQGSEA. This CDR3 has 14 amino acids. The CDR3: CSALPFSSPETQYF. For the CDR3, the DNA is TGCAGCGCCCTCCCCTTCTCTAGCCCCGAGACCCAGTACTTC.

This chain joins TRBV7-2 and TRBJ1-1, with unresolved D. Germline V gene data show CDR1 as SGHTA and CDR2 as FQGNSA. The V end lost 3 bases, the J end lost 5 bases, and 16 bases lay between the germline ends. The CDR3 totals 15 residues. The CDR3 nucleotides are TGTGCCAGCAGCTTTAAGGTGGGCAGTGGGACTGAAGCTTTCTTT. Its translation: CASSFKVGSGTEAFF.

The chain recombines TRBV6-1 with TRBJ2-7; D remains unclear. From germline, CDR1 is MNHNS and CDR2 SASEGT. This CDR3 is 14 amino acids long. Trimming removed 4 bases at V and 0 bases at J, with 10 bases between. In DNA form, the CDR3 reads TGTGCCAGCAGTGTCACCACGAGCTCCTACGAGCAGTACTTC. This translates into CASSVTTSSYEQYF.

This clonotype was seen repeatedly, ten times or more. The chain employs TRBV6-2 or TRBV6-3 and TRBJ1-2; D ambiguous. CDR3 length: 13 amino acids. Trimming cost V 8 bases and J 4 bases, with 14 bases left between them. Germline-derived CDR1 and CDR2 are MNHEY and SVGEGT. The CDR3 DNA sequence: TGTGCCAGCGGGCGAGACGGAGCCTATGGCTACACCTTC. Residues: CASGRDGAYGYTF.